Shown below are 16 T cell receptor beta chains from a single sample sequenced in a study of shared clonotypes between healthy human individuals. Using immunoSEQ multiplex PCR, the repertoire was profiled, and TCRdb retains in-frame clones only, with some absent. The sample lists some 1.5 million clones, nearly 99% occurring once. The specimen sequenced was naive CD4+ T cells sorted from blood. Subset given: CD45RA+ positively selected. The receptors were sampled from a young man in good health.

This clone was detected once. The chain uses TRBV18 and TRBJ2-5; 7 positions match TRBD1. Germline values: CDR1 KGHSH, CDR2 LQKENI. J lost 7 bases, V lost 3 bases, and 11 bases had no gene match. This CDR3 has 15 residues. CDR3 DNA sequence: TGTGCCAGCTCACCCTCACGAGACAGGGCCGGGACCCAGTACTTC. It specifies CASSPSRDRAGTQYF. The whole variable domain, filled in from reference TRBV18 and TRBJ2-5, reads NAGVMQNPRHLVRRRGQEARLRCSPMKGHSHVYWYRQLPEEGLKFMVYLQKENIIDESGMPKERFSAEFPKEGPSILRIQQVVRGDSAAYFCASSPSRDRAGTQYFGPGTRLLVL.

This chain links TRBV11-2 with TRBJ2-6; D is unclear. Trimming took off 0 bases at V and 0 bases at J, with 12 bases between the two ends. This CDR3 comprises 18 residues. Per the germline V gene, CDR1 is SGHAT and CDR2 is FQNNGV. CDR3 DNA sequence: TGTGCCAGCAGCTTAGATGCCCGGAGAATCTCTGGGGCCAACGTCCTGACTTTC. It yields the protein CASSLDARRISGANVLTF.

This clone has just one count. The genes are TRBV28 and TRBJ2-6, with 8 nucleotides matching TRBD1. The junction had 5 bases not matched to a gene; V was cut back by 4 bases and J by 0 bases. Germline V CDR1 and CDR2: MDHEN, SYDVKM. CDR3 length: 17 amino acids. The CDR3 nucleotides are TGTGCCAGCAGTTCGACAGGGGTGCTCTCTGGGGCCAACGTCCTGACTTTC. This translates into CASSSTGVLSGANVLTF.

V is TRBV4-3 and J is TRBJ2-2; possibly TRBD1 for D (5 bases). The CDR3 is 19 amino acids. CDR1 and CDR2 (germline): LGHNA, YSLEER. V was cut by 0 bases and J by 5 bases, with 22 bases left in between. CDR3 in DNA: TGCGCCAGCAGCCAAGATGGATGGGTCCAGGGTGGAAATACCGGGGAGCTGTTTTTT. It is translated as CASSQDGWVQGGNTGELFF.

This rearrangement joins TRBV5-1 to TRBJ2-2, with TRBD1 matching 8 bases. The V gene end was trimmed by 2 bases and the J gene end by 3 bases; junction bases not matched to a gene: 6. The CDR3 is made up of 16 amino acids. The V gene's germline CDR1 is SGHRS and CDR2 YFSETQ. The CDR3 coding sequence is TGCGCCAGCAGCTTAGCAGGACAGGGCTACACCGGGGAGCTGTTTTTT. Amino acids: CASSLAGQGYTGELFF.

The V call is TRBV18, the J call TRBJ2-7; D not certain. V was shortened by 3 bases and J by 4 bases, with 13 bases between the two germline ends. The CDR3 is made up of 14 amino acids. Germline CDR1 reads KGHSH; CDR2 reads LQKENI. CDR3 loop: CASSPLSGPYEQYF. In DNA, the CDR3 is TGTGCCAGCTCACCTCTTTCTGGGCCTTACGAGCAGTACTTC.

The V and J genes are TRBV9 and TRBJ2-1; D unclear. The ends were cut back, 3 bases at V and 0 bases at J, with 16 bases in the middle. The CDR3 consists of 17 residues. Per germline, CDR1 SGDLS and CDR2 YYNGEE. The CDR3 nucleotides read TGTGCCAGCAGCGAGACGCTGGCGTCGAGCTCCTACAATGAGCAGTTCTTC. The encoded protein is CASSETLASSSYNEQFF.

The chain employs TRBV13 and TRBJ2-3, with 10 bases that match TRBD2. The CDR3 runs to 16 residues. Germline V gives CDR1 PRHDT, CDR2 FYEKMQ (reference sequence). Trimming took 4 bases from V and 0 from J; bases not matched to a gene: 4. The CDR3, as DNA: TGTGCCAGCAGCTCAGAGGGACTAGCGAGCACAGATACGCAGTATTTT. As protein: CASSSEGLASTDTQYF.

The J gene is TRBJ2-1, the V gene TRBV11-1; TRBD2 matches at 9 bases. This CDR3 is built from 17 residues. The germline CDR1 and CDR2 sequences are SGHAT and FQDESV (reference sequence). Trimming at V came to 3 bases and at J to 4 bases, leaving 10 bases not matched to a gene. DNA of the CDR3: TGTGCCAGCAGCTTCCCCACGACTAGCGGAGCTTACAATGAGCAGTTCTTC. Encoded protein: CASSFPTTSGAYNEQFF.

This sequence joins TRBV7-9 and TRBJ2-6, with 7 positions matching TRBD2. Germline trimming cut 5 bases from V and 4 bases from J; bases unmatched to any gene: 17. The CDR3 consists of 19 residues. The V gene's germline CDR1 is SEHNR and CDR2 FQNEAQ (reference sequence). This chain's CDR3 is CASSPLGAGSLSGANVLTF. The CDR3 DNA sequence: TGTGCCAGCAGCCCTTTGGGAGCGGGGTCCCTCTCGGGGGCCAACGTCCTGACTTTC. The full variable domain, in which reference TRBV7-9 and TRBJ2-6 provide the parts outside the CDR3, is DTGVSQNPRHKITKRGQNVTFRCDPISEHNRLYWYRQTLGQGPEFLTYFQNEAQLEKSRLLSDRFSAERPKGSFSTLEIQRTEQGDSAMYLCASSPLGAGSLSGANVLTFGAGSRLTVL.

This CDR3 reads CASSLERSLSTEAFF. DNA of the CDR3: TGCGCCAGCAGCTTGGAAAGGAGTTTGAGCACTGAAGCTTTCTTT. The chain recombines TRBV5-1 with TRBJ1-1, with D hard to call. This CDR3 has 15 amino acids. V was trimmed by 0 bases and J by 4 bases, leaving 13 bases between them. Germline lookup yields CDR1 SGHRS and CDR2 YFSETQ.

This chain connects TRBV5-4 to TRBJ1-5; weak D call: TRBD1 (5 bases). CDR1 SGHNT and CDR2 YYREEE come from the germline V gene (reference sequence). This CDR3 has 13 amino acids. Deletions cut 4 bases from V and 4 bases from J, with 9 bases between. CDR3 sequence (DNA): TGTGCCAGCAGCACCGACAGTAATCAGCCCCAGCATTTT. It translates to CASSTDSNQPQHF.

J is TRBJ1-5 and V is TRBV5-8; D not certain. Trimming pared 0 bases from V and 6 bases from J, leaving 10 bases between. Germline lookup yields CDR1 SGHTS and CDR2 YDEGEE. The CDR3 totals 14 residues. The CDR3 spells CASSLGHPLQPQHF. Here the CDR3 DNA reads TGTGCCAGCAGCTTGGGGCACCCCCTTCAGCCCCAGCATTTT.

The chain carries TRBV11-2 and TRBJ1-2; D gene uncertain. The V gene lost 5 bases and the J gene lost 9 bases, with 13 bases spanning the gap. The germline V gene has CDR1 SGHAT and CDR2 FQNNGV. The CDR3 is 12 residues long. CDR3 DNA sequence: TGTGCCAGCAGCCGACTTGGGGAGCGCTACACCTTC. Protein sequence: CASSRLGERYTF.

V usage is TRBV5-4 and J usage is TRBJ2-5; D may match TRBD1 or TRBD2 (5 bases each). Germline assignment: CDR1 SGHNT and CDR2 YYREEE (reference sequence). The CDR3 runs 12 residues. V was shortened by 3 bases and J by 5 bases, with 8 bases between the two germline ends. The CDR3 sequence: CASSWDAETQYF. The CDR3 nucleotides read TGTGCCAGCAGCTGGGACGCTGAGACCCAGTACTTC.

The rearrangement links TRBV9 to TRBJ1-4; D is unresolved. Germline V gene data show CDR1 as SGDLS and CDR2 as YYNGEE. This CDR3 is 13 amino acids long. With 4 bases removed from V and 8 bases from J, the gap between germline ends came to 12 bases. In DNA form, the CDR3 reads TGTGCCAGCAGCTCATCGGGAGGCGAAAAACTGTTTTTT. Translated, it gives CASSSSGGEKLFF.